This TCR beta chain was sequenced in a study of blood T cell repertoires in COVID-19. Study details: The United States, Italy and Spain supplied acute and convalescent COVID-19 samples. T cells, B-cell-depleted T cells, or PBMCs provided the cDNA or gDNA that served as material.

Study processing details: Reference gene primer amplification gave nucleated cell count estimates. The table came from immunoSEQ multiplex PCR; TCRdb's copy has only in-frame clones and leaves some out. The DNA was the basis for D and trimming; V, J and clone size are from that table. The table includes under 80,000 clones, roughly 84% detected once. V shed 0 bases and J 5 bases; nucleotides not matched to a gene: 5. Per germline, CDR1 SGHTS and CDR2 YDEGEE. The length of the CDR3 is 14 residues. The source of this sequence is an older man with acute or convalescent COVID-19. The sequenced sample was peripheral blood. V usage is TRBV5-8 and J usage is TRBJ2-7; 7 positions match TRBD1. The CDR3 loop reads CASSLERGPDEQYF. In DNA form, the CDR3 reads TGTGCCAGCAGCTTGGAAAGGGGGCCCGACGAGCAGTACTTC.